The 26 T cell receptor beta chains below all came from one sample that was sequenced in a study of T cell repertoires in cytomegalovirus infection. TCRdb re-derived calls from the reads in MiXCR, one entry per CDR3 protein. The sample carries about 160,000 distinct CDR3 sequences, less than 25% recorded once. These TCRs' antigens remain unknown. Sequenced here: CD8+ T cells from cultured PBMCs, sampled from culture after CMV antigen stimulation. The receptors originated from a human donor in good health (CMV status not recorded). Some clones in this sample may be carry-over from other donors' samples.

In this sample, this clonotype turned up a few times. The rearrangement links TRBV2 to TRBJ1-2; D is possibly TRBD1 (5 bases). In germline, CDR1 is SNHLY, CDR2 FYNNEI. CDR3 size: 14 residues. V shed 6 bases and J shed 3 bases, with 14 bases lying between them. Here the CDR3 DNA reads TGTGCCAGCAGCGATACGGGACTCTACTATGGCTACACCTTC. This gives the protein CASSDTGLYYGYTF.

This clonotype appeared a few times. The CDR3 sequence: CASSWGIAGELFF. DNA for the CDR3: TGTGCCAGCAGTTGGGGGATCGCCGGGGAGCTGTTTTTT. The J gene is TRBJ2-2, the V gene TRBV6-5; D possibly uses TRBD1 or TRBD2 (5 bases each). Trimming took 4 bases from V and 6 from J, leaving 9 bases between them. The CDR3 spans 13 residues. CDR1 is MNHEY and CDR2 is SVGAGI in the germline V gene.

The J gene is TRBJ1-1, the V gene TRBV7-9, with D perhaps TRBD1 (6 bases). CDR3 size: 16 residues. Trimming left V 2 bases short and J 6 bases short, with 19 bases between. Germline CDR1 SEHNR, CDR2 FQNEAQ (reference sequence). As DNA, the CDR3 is TGTGCCAGCAGCTTAAGGGTCTCAGGGGAGAAGCCTGAAGCTTTCTTT. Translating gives CASSLRVSGEKPEAFF.

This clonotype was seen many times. In DNA, the CDR3 is TGTGCCAGCAGCTTAGAGTCTGCAGATGAAAAACTGTTTTTT. Translation: CASSLESADEKLFF. The chain employs TRBV7-2 and TRBJ1-4; D call uncertain. Germline V gene sequence: CDR1 SGHTA, CDR2 FQGNSA. The CDR3 spans 14 residues. Trimming stripped 1 base from V and 6 bases from J, with 9 bases between. The entire variable domain, with the rest obtained from reference TRBV7-2 and TRBJ1-4, is as follows: GAGVSQSPSNKVTEKGKDVELRCDPISGHTALYWYRQSLGQGLEFLIYFQGNSAPDKSGLPSDRFSAERTGGSVSTLTIQRTQQEDSAVYLCASSLESADEKLFFGSGTQLSVL.

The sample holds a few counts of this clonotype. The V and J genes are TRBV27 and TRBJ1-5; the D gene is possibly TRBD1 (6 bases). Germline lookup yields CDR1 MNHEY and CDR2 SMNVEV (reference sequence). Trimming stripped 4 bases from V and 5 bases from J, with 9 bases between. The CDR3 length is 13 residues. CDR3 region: CASSSDSHQPQHF. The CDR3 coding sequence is TGTGCCAGCAGTTCGGACAGCCATCAGCCCCAGCATTTT.

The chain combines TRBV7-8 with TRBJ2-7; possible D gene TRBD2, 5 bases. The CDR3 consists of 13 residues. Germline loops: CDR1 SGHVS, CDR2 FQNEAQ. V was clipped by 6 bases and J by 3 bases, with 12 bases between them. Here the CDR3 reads CASRPGVIYEQYF. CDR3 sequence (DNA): TGTGCCAGCAGGCCCGGGGTGATCTACGAGCAGTACTTC.

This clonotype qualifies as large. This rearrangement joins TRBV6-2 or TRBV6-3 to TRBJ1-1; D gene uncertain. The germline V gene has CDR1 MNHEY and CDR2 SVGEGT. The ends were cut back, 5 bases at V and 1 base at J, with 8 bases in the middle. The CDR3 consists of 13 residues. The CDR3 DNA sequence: TGTGCCAGCAGTGACGCCCCGAACACTGAAGCTTTCTTT. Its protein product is CASSDAPNTEAFF.

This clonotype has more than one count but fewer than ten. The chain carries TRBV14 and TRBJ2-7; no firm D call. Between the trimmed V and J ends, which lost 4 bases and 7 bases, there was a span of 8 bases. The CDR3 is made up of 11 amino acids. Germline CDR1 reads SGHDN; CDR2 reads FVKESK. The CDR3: CASSLFWEQYF. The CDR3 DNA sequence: TGTGCCAGCAGCCTCTTTTGGGAGCAGTACTTC.

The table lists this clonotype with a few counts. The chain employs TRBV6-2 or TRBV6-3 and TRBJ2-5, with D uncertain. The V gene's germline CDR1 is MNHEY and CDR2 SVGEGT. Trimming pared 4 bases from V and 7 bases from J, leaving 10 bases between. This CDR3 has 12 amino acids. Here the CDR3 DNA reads TGTGCCAGCAGTTCAGACCCCGGGACCCAGTACTTC. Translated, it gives CASSSDPGTQYF.

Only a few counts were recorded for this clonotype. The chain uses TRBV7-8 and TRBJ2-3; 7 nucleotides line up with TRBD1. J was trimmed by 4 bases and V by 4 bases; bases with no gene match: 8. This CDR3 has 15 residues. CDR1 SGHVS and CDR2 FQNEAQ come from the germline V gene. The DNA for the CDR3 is TGTGCCAGCAGCTCCCGACAGGGTTCAGCAGATACGCAGTATTTT. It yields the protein CASSSRQGSADTQYF.

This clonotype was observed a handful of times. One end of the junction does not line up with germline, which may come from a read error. The CDR3 DNA reads TGTGCCAGCAGTTCCGCCGTTGGAGTGCCGGCTTGG. Protein sequence: CASSSAVGVPAW. This chain uses TRBV12-3 or TRBV12-4 with TRBJ1-1; no reliable D call. There are 12 residues in the CDR3.

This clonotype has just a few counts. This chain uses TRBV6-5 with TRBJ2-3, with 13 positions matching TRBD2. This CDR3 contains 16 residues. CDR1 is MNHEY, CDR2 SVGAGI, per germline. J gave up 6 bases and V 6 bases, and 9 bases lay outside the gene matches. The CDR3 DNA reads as TGTGCCAGCAGCCTTGGGACTAGCGGGGCCTCGGATACGCAGTATTTT. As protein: CASSLGTSGASDTQYF.

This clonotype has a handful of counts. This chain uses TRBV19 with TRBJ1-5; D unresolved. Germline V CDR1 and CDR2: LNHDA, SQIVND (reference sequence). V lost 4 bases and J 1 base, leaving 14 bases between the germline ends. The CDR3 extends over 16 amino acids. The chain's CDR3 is CASSSLRSGSNQPQHF. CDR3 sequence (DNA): TGTGCCAGTAGTAGCCTTCGGAGCGGGAGCAATCAGCCCCAGCATTTT.

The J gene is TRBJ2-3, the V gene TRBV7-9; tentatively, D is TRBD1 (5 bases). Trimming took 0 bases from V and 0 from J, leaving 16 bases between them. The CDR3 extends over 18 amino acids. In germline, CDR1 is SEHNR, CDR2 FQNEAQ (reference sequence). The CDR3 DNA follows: TGTGCCAGCAGCTTAGCGTCTGACAGAGCTACTAGCACAGATACGCAGTATTTT. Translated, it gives CASSLASDRATSTDTQYF.

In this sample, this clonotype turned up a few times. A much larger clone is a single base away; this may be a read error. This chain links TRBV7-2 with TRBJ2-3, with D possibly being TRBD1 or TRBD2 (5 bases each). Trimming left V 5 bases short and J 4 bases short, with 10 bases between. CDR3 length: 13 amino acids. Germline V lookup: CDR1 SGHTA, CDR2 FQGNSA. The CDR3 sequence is CASSPRGPDTQYF. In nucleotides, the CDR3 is TGTGCCAGCAGCCCCCGGGGCCCAGATACGCAGTATTTT.

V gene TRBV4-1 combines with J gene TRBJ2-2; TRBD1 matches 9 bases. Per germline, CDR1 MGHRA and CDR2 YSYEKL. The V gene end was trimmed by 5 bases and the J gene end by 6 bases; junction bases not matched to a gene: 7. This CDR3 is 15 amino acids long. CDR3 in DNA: TGCGCCAGCAGCAAGCGGGACAGGGAAGCCGGGGAGCTGTTTTTT. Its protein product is CASSKRDREAGELFF.

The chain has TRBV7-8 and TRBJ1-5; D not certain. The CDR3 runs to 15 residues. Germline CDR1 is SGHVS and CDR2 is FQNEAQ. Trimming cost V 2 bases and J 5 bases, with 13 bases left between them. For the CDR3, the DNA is TGTGCCAGCAGCTTACAACCTTCTTACTATCAGCCCCAGCATTTT. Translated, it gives CASSLQPSYYQPQHF.

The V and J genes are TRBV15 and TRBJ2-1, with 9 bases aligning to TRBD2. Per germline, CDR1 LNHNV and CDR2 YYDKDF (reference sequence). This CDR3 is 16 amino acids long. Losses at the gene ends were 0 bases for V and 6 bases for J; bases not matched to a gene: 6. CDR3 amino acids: CATSRDRGGGANEQFF. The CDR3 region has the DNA TGTGCCACCAGCAGAGATCGGGGCGGGGGGGCCAATGAGCAGTTCTTC.

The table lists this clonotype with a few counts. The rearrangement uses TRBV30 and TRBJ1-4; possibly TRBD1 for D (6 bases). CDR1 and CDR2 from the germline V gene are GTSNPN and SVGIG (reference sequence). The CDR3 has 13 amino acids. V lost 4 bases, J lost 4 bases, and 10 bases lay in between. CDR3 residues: CAWMGAHNEKLFF. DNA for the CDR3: TGTGCCTGGATGGGGGCCCATAATGAAAAACTGTTTTTT.

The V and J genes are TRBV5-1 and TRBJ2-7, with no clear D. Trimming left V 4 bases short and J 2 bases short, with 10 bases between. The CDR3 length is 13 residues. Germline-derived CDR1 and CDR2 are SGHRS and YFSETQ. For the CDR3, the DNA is TGCGCCAGCAGCACGGGCCTGACCTACGAGCAGTACTTC. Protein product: CASSTGLTYEQYF.

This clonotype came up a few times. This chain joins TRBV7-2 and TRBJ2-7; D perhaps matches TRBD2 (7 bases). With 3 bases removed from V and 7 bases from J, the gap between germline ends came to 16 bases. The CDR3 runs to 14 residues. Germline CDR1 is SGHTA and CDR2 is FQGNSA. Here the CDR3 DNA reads TGTGCCAGCAGCTTCAGGGGCCCCGGGGGGGAGCAGTACTTC. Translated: CASSFRGPGGEQYF.

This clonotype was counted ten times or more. The CDR3 reads CASSQEAGHNNSPLHF. CDR3 in DNA: TGCGCCAGCAGCCAAGAGGCAGGACATAATAATTCACCCCTCCACTTT. V usage is TRBV4-3 and J usage is TRBJ1-6; weak D call: TRBD1 (5 bases). This CDR3 is 16 amino acids long. V was trimmed by 0 bases and J by 5 bases, leaving 11 bases between them. The germline V gene encodes CDR1 LGHNA and CDR2 YSLEER.

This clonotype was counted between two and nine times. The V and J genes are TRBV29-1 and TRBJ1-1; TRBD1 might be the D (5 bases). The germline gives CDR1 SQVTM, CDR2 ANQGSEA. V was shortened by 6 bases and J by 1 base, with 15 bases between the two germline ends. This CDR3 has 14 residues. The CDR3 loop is CSVRGLESNTEAFF. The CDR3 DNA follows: TGCAGCGTCCGGGGACTGGAATCGAACACTGAAGCTTTCTTT.

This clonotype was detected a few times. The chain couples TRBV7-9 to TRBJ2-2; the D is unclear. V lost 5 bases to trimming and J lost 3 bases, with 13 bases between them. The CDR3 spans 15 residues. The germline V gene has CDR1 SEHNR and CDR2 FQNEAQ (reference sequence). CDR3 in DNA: TGTGCCAGCAGCCGTACCGGGCTCCACACCGGGGAGCTGTTTTTT. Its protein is CASSRTGLHTGELFF.

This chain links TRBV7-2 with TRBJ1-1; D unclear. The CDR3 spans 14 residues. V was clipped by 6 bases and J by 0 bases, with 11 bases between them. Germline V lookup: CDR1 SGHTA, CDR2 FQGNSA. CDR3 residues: CASSPPKVNTEAFF. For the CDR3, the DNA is TGTGCCAGCAGTCCCCCAAAAGTGAACACTGAAGCTTTCTTT. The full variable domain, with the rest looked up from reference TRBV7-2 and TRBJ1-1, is GAGVSQSPSNKVTEKGKDVELRCDPISGHTALYWYRQSLGQGLEFLIYFQGNSAPDKSGLPSDRFSAERTGGSVSTLTIQRTQQEDSAVYLCASSPPKVNTEAFFGQGTRLTVV.

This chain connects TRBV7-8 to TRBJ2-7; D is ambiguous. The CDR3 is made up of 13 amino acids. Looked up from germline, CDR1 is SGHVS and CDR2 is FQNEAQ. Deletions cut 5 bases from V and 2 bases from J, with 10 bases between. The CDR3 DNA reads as TGTGCCAGCAGCATGGACGGTCCCTACGAGCAGTACTTC. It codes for CASSMDGPYEQYF.